This T cell receptor (beta chain) was recovered during a study of T cell responses to AZD1222 COVID-19 vaccine. CDR3 length: 13 amino acids. CDR1 is SEHNR, CDR2 FQNEAQ, per germline (reference sequence). The junction had 6 bases not matched to a gene; V was cut back by 5 bases and J by 6 bases. Method: immunoSEQ multiplex PCR; TCRdb's copy keeps in-frame clones and lacks some. The table shows roughly 84,000 clones, with around 88% occurring only once. In its sample, this clone was seen a few times. The rearrangement uses TRBV7-9 and TRBJ2-7, with 8 bases aligning to TRBD2. The material was peripheral blood, obtained 28 days after the second AZD1222 dose. The TCR was taken from an adult who received the AZD1222 COVID-19 vaccine. The CDR3 spells CASSPPGGREQYF. Here the CDR3 DNA reads TGTGCCAGCAGCCCCCCGGGGGGGCGCGAGCAGTACTTC.